The next 11 T cell receptor beta chains were all read from a single sample in a study of T-cell reconstitution after alpha-beta-depleted transplantation in children. Unique molecular identifiers were built into the TCRbeta library. Each CDR3 protein gets one entry after TCRdb re-called the PCR reads with MiXCR. The table includes some 640,000 distinct CDR3 sequences, around a sixth detected once. This sample comprised PBMCs from the stem cell graft donor, obtained from the stem cell graft. The origin of the receptors is a human donor who donated a stem cell graft to a child with acute myeloid leukemia.

DNA for the CDR3: TGCAGTGTCGAGTCACCGGGACGATACAATGAGCAGTTCTTC. Translated: CSVESPGRYNEQFF. This chain connects TRBV20-1 to TRBJ2-1; tentatively, D is TRBD1 or TRBD2 (5 bases each). This CDR3 has 14 amino acids. Trimming pared 7 bases from V and 4 bases from J, leaving 17 bases between. Per germline, CDR1 DFQATT and CDR2 SNEGSKA (reference sequence).

This chain joins TRBV28 and TRBJ1-5, with D unresolved. Per germline, CDR1 MDHEN and CDR2 SYDVKM. The CDR3 runs to 15 residues. The V end was cut by 3 bases, the J end by 0 bases, with 9 bases between. The CDR3 DNA follows: TGTGCCAGCAGTTTTACGGGCGATAGCAATCAGCCCCAGCATTTT. Protein: CASSFTGDSNQPQHF.

The V call is TRBV5-1, the J call TRBJ1-4, with TRBD1 matching over 7 bases. The CDR3 sequence is 17 residues long. V lost 0 bases, J lost 2 bases, and 7 bases stayed unmatched. Germline-derived CDR1 and CDR2 are SGHRS and YFSETQ. CDR3 bases: TGCGCCAGCAGCTTGGAGCCCGGGACAGTCACTAATGAAAAACTGTTTTTT. This codes for CASSLEPGTVTNEKLFF.

This clonotype was picked up many times. The chain joins TRBV20-1 to TRBJ1-5; tentative D call: TRBD1 (6 bases). V was clipped by 6 bases and J by 1 base, with 10 bases between them. CDR1 and CDR2 (germline): DFQATT, SNEGSKA (reference sequence). The CDR3 runs to 13 residues. CDR3: CSARDTSNQPQHF. CDR3 coding DNA: TGCAGTGCGAGGGACACCAGCAATCAGCCCCAGCATTTT.

V gene TRBV15 combines with J gene TRBJ1-4; a weak D match, TRBD1 (5 bases). This CDR3 spans 16 amino acids. Germline V gives CDR1 LNHNV, CDR2 YYDKDF (reference sequence). V was clipped by 0 bases and J by 9 bases, with 17 bases between them. The DNA of the CDR3 is TGTGCCACCAGCAGAGATTGGGGTACGGGGGATAAAAAACTGTTTTTT. This codes for CATSRDWGTGDKKLFF.

In this sample, this clonotype turned up many times. The V and J genes are TRBV20-1 and TRBJ2-7, with TRBD2 as a possible D gene (5 bases). This CDR3 is built from 14 residues. CDR1 and CDR2 (germline): DFQATT, SNEGSKA (reference sequence). Trimming cost V 4 bases and J 1 base, with 14 bases left between them. The CDR3 coding sequence is TGCAGTGCTATATCTCCTGGACTTTCCTACGAGCAGTACTTC. Its protein is CSAISPGLSYEQYF.

The rearrangement links TRBV6-6 to TRBJ1-6, with TRBD1 as a possible D gene (5 bases). Between the trimmed V and J ends, which lost 6 bases and 10 bases, there was a span of 7 bases. CDR1 MNHNY and CDR2 SVGAGI come from the germline V gene (reference sequence). There are 11 residues in the CDR3. This CDR3 reads CASRRDSPLHF. DNA for the CDR3: TGTGCCAGCAGGAGGGACTCACCCCTCCACTTT.

This clonotype was observed a handful of times. This rearrangement joins TRBV7-8 to TRBJ2-3; D uncertain. The CDR3 has 15 amino acids. Germline assignment: CDR1 SGHVS and CDR2 FQNEAQ. V was clipped by 0 bases and J by 8 bases, with 15 bases between them. Here the CDR3 DNA reads TGTGCCAGCAGCTTAGCGATGGGAAGGGAAGGTACGCAGTATTTT. This sequence encodes CASSLAMGREGTQYF.

This clonotype has a handful of counts. This chain uses TRBV7-2 with TRBJ2-7; TRBD1 might be the D (5 bases). V was pared by 1 base and J by 7 bases, with 14 bases between. This CDR3 has 14 residues. In germline, CDR1 is SGHTA, CDR2 FQGNSA. CDR3 nucleotide sequence: TGTGCCAGCAGCTTAGTCGGCAGGGTCGGGGAGCAGTACGTC. Translating it yields CASSLVGRVGEQYV.

V gene TRBV11-2 combines with J gene TRBJ2-7; tentative D call: TRBD2 (6 bases). The germline V gene has CDR1 SGHAT and CDR2 FQNNGV. This CDR3 has 15 amino acids. The V end was cut by 5 bases, the J end by 0 bases, with 14 bases between. In nucleotides, the CDR3 is TGTGCCAGCAGCAAAGCCGGGACTTTCTCCTACGAGCAGTACGTC. Translating it yields CASSKAGTFSYEQYV.

The chain combines TRBV28 with TRBJ2-2, with 11 positions matching TRBD2. Germline V CDR1 and CDR2: MDHEN, SYDVKM. This CDR3 has 14 residues. Unmatched junction bases numbered 5, after V lost 7 bases and J lost 7 bases. The CDR3 sequence: CASMTSGENGELFF. The CDR3, as DNA: TGTGCCAGCATGACTAGCGGGGAGAACGGGGAGCTGTTTTTT. The entire variable domain, with the rest obtained from reference TRBV28 and TRBJ2-2, is as follows: DVKVTQSSRYLVKRTGEKVFLECVQDMDHENMFWYRQDPGLGLRLIYFSYDVKMKEKGDIPEGYSVSREKKERFSLILESASTNQTSMYLCASMTSGENGELFFGEGSRLTVL.